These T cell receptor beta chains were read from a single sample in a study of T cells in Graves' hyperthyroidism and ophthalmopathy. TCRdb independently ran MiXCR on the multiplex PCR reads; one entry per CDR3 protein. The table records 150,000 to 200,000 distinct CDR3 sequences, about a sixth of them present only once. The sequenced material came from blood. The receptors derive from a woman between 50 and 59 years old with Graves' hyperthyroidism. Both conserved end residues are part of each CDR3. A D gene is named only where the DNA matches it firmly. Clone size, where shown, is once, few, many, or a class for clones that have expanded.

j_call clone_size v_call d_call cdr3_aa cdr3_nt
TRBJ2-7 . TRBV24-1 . CATSARSAYEQYF TGTGCCACCAGTGCCCGTAGCGCTTACGAGCAGTACTTC
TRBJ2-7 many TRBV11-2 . CASSLFQGADEQYF TGTGCCAGCAGCTTATTTCAGGGAGCGGACGAGCAGTACTTC
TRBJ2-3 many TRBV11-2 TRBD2 CASSSGLAGGVTQYF TGTGCCAGCAGCTCCGGACTAGCGGGGGGGGTTACGCAGTATTTT
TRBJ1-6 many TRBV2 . CASSEDSSDSPLHF TGTGCCAGCAGCGAGGACAGTTCGGATTCACCCCTCCACTTT
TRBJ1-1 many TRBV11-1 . CASSLLSEMNTEAFF TGTGCCAGCAGCTTATTATCAGAGATGAACACTGAAGCTTTCTTT
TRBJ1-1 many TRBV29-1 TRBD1 CSVRDRSYTEAFF TGCAGCGTCCGGGACAGGTCATACACTGAAGCTTTCTTT
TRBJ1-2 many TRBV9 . CASSVAVEGGYTF TGTGCCAGCAGCGTAGCTGTAGAGGGAGGCTACACCTTC
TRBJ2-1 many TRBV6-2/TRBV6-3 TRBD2 CASFQSGGTNNEQFF TGTGCCAGCTTCCAGAGCGGGGGGACTAACAATGAGCAGTTCTTC
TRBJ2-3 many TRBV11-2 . CASSFLLPGSDTQYF TGTGCCAGCAGCTTTCTCCTACCCGGCTCAGATACGCAGTATTTT
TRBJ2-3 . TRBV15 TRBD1 CATSTSRGLDTQYF TGTGCCACCAGCACAAGCAGGGGGCTGGATACGCAGTATTTT
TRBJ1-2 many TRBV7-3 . CASSPGRVVSHGYTF TGTGCCAGCAGCCCGGGGAGGGTAGTCAGTCATGGCTACACCTTC
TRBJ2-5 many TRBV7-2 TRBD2 CASNPSGGAETQYF TGTGCCAGCAACCCTAGCGGGGGGGCGGAGACCCAGTACTTC
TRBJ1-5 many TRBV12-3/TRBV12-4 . CASSLGGGVSNQPQHF TGTGCCAGCAGTTTGGGCGGTGGGGTTAGCAATCAGCCCCAGCATTTT
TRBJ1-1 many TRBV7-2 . CASSLAGVGTEAFF TGTGCCAGCAGCTTGGCAGGGGTTGGCACTGAAGCTTTCTTT
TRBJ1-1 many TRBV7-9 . CASSSSLGVNTEAFF TGTGCCAGCAGCTCCTCCCTCGGGGTGAACACTGAAGCTTTCTTT
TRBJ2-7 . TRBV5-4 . CASSSGQLYEQYF TGTGCCAGCAGCTCAGGACAGCTCTACGAGCAGTACTTC
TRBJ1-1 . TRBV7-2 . CASSLSVGGEAFF TGTGCCAGCAGCTTGTCTGTCGGGGGTGAAGCTTTCTTT
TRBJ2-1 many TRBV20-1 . CSAIRGRGLNEQFF TGCAGTGCTATCAGGGGAAGGGGACTCAATGAGCAGTTCTTC
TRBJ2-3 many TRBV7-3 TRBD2 CASSFGTSGTDTQYF TGTGCCAGCAGCTTTGGGACTAGCGGAACGGATACGCAGTATTTT
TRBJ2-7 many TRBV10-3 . CAISEGPAYEQYF TGTGCCATCAGTGAAGGTCCAGCCTACGAGCAGTACTTC
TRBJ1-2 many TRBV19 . CASSIGNGYTF TGTGCCAGTAGTATTGGCAATGGCTACACCTTC
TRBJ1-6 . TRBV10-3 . CATRGGNSPLHF TGTGCCACCCGCGGCGGGAATTCACCCCTCCACTTT
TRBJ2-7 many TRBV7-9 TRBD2 CASSPWGGDEQYF TGTGCCAGCAGCCCTTGGGGGGGTGACGAGCAGTACTTC
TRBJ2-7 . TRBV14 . CASSQTFGGTYEQYF TGTGCCAGCAGCCAAACGTTCGGAGGGACCTACGAGCAGTACTTC
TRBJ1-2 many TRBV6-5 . CASSYSSIPPGNSGYTF TGTGCCAGCAGTTACTCGAGTATCCCCCCCGGGAACTCTGGCTACACCTTC
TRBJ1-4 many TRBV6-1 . CASSPTGGEHEKLFF TGTGCCAGCAGTCCCACGGGTGGGGAGCATGAAAAACTGTTTTTT
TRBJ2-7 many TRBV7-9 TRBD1 CASSLGTGDGQYF TGTGCCAGCAGCTTGGGGACAGGGGATGGGCAGTACTTC
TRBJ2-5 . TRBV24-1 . CATSDFDGTQYF TGTGCCACCAGTGATTTCGACGGGACCCAGTACTTC
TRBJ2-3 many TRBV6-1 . CASSYRGFTDTQYF TGTGCCAGCAGTTACCGGGGGTTCACAGATACGCAGTATTTT
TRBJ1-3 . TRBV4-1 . CASSQGTSSGNTIYF TGCGCCAGCAGCCAAGGCACGAGCTCTGGAAACACCATATATTTT
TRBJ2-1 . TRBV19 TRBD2 CASSGMSAGGNEQFF TGTGCCAGTAGTGGTATGTCAGCGGGGGGGAATGAGCAGTTCTTC
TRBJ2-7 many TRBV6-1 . CASRSQVYEQYF TGTGCCAGCAGAAGTCAGGTCTACGAGCAGTACTTC
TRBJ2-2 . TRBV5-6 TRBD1 CASSFRDRGHGELFF TGTGCCAGCAGTTTCCGGGACAGGGGACACGGGGAGCTGTTTTTT